The T cell receptor beta chain described here comes from a study of T cells after yellow fever vaccination. The V and J ends lost 4 bases and 0 bases, in that order; junction bases with no gene match: 5. The CDR3 totals 15 residues. The germline CDR1 and CDR2 sequences are MGHDK and SYGVNS. For this clonotype: Its specificity is not known.

Study results and limitations: Clones from primary vaccination mostly reappeared after the booster (approximately 95% CD4, around 90% CD8). The secondary T-cell response peaked on day 5, not day 15, but was weaker.

TCRdb recomputed calls from the 5' RACE reads with MiXCR, one row per CDR3 protein. The sample consists of more than 350,000 distinct CDR3 sequences, 11% of them appearing once. The sample here was PBMCs, taken on the day of the first yellow fever vaccination. The source is a man aged 18 to 29 who received the YFV17D yellow fever vaccine. The gene calls are TRBV25-1 and TRBJ1-2; 7 positions agree with TRBD1. The CDR3 reads CASSVLTGSNYGYTF. The CDR3 nucleotides read TGTGCCAGCAGTGTCCTGACAGGGTCTAACTATGGCTACACCTTC.